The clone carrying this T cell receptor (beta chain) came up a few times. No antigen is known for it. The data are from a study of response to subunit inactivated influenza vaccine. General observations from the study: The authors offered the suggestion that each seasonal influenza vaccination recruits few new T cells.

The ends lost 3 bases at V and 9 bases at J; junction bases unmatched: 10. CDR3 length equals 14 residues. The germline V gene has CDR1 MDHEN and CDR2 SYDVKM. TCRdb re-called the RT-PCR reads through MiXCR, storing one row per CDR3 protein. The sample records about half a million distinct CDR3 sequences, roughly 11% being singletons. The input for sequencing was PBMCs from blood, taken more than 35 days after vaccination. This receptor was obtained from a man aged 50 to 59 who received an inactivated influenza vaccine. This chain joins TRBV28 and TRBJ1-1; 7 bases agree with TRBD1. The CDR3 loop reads CASSLGEGRGKAFF. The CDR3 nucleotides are TGTGCCAGCAGTTTGGGTGAGGGCAGGGGGAAAGCTTTCTTT.